These 8 T cell receptor beta chains were all obtained from the same sample, sequenced in a study of blood T cell repertoires in COVID-19. Libraries were prepared by immunoSEQ multiplex PCR; TCRdb keeps only in-frame clonotypes and omits some of them. This table has about 120,000 clones, around 86% appearing once. Sequences were obtained from peripheral blood. The source is a woman in her 70s with COVID-19, enrolled during active disease.

The genes are TRBV29-1 and TRBJ2-7, with TRBD1 identical over 7 bases. The CDR3 sequence is 15 residues long. V trimming: 1 base; J trimming: 4 bases; junction bases outside the gene matches: 10. Germline CDR1 is SQVTM and CDR2 is ANQGSEA. CDR3 residues: CSVEGFRGKNYEQYF. CDR3 DNA: TGCAGCGTTGAAGGATTCAGGGGGAAAAATTACGAGCAGTACTTC.

The chain carries TRBV7-2 and TRBJ1-6, with a possible D match to TRBD1 (6 bases). Germline values: CDR1 SGHTA, CDR2 FQGNSA. V was shortened by 1 base and J by 6 bases, with 10 bases between the two germline ends. The CDR3 length is 15 residues. The CDR3 loop reads CASSLVAGVNSPLHF. As DNA, the CDR3 is TGTGCCAGCAGCTTAGTCGCAGGGGTTAATTCACCCCTCCACTTT.

The V gene is TRBV28, the J gene TRBJ1-2; D gene uncertain. The CDR3 has 14 residues. Trimming removed 5 bases from V and 4 bases from J, with 14 bases in between. CDR1 is MDHEN and CDR2 is SYDVKM in the germline V gene. The CDR3 loop reads CASSTQEGLYGYTF. The CDR3 DNA sequence: TGTGCCAGCAGTACGCAGGAGGGTCTCTATGGCTACACCTTC.

This chain links TRBV5-5 with TRBJ2-2; TRBD1 agrees at 9 bases. The CDR3 sequence is 15 residues long. Unmatched junction bases numbered 8, after V lost 4 bases and J lost 7 bases. Germline assignment: CDR1 SGHKS and CDR2 YYEKEE (reference sequence). The CDR3 region is CASSRRDRDNGELFF. CDR3 nucleotide sequence: TGTGCCAGCAGCCGCCGGGACAGGGATAACGGGGAGCTGTTTTTT.

The chain combines TRBV2 with TRBJ2-7, with 7 bases fitting TRBD2. The CDR3 is made up of 12 amino acids. CDR1 SNHLY and CDR2 FYNNEI come from the germline V gene. V was clipped by 6 bases and J by 2 bases; unmatched bases: 1. The CDR3 bases are TGTGCCAGCAGGGGGGGGGCCTACGAGCAGTACTTC. This gives the protein CASRGGAYEQYF.

The V and J genes are TRBV5-1 and TRBJ2-3, with 7 bases aligning to TRBD1. The CDR3 length is 12 residues. The J segment lost 5 bases and the V segment lost 4 bases, leaving 1 base of the junction unmatched. Germline V gene data show CDR1 as SGHRS and CDR2 as YFSETQ. DNA of the CDR3: TGCGCCAGCAGCAGGGGGCGAGATACGCAGTATTTT. Amino acid sequence: CASSRGRDTQYF.

This chain connects TRBV7-3 to TRBJ2-2, with D hard to call. Germline lookup yields CDR1 SGHTA and CDR2 FQGTGA. This CDR3 comprises 14 residues. Deletions cut 2 bases from V and 2 bases from J, with 6 bases between. The CDR3 reads CASSLLGNTGELFF. The CDR3 bases are TGTGCCAGCAGCTTACTAGGAAACACCGGGGAGCTGTTTTTT.

This chain connects TRBV18 to TRBJ1-6; 7 nucleotides align to TRBD1. Germline V gives CDR1 KGHSH, CDR2 LQKENI. V lost 4 bases and J lost 7; bases outside the gene matches: 4. This CDR3 is built from 14 residues. CDR3 bases: TGTGCCAGCTCACGGGACAGCAGAAATTCACCCCTCCACTTT. Its protein is CASSRDSRNSPLHF.